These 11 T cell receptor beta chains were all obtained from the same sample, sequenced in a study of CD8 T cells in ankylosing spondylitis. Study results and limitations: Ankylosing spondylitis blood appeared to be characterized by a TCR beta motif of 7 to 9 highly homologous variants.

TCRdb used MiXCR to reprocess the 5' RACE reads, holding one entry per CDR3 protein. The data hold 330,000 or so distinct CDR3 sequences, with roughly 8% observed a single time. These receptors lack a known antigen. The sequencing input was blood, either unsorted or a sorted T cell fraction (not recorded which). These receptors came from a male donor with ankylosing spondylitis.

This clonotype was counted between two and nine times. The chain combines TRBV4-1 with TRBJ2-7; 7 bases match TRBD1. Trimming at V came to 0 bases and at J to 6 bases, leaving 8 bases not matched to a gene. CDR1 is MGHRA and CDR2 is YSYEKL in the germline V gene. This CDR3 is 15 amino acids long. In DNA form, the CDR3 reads TGCGCCAGCAGCCAAGAATGGGGACAGACCACCGAGCAGTACTTC. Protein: CASSQEWGQTTEQYF.

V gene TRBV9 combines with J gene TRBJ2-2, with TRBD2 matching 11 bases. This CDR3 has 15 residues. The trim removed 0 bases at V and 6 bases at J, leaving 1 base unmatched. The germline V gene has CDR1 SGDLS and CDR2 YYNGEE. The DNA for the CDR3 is TGTGCCAGCAGCGTAGTAGCGGGAGGGCCCGGGGAGCTGTTTTTT. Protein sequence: CASSVVAGGPGELFF. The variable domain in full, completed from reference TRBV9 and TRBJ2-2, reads DSGVTQTPKHLITATGQRVTLRCSPRSGDLSVYWYQQSLDQGLQFLIQYYNGEERAKGNILERFSAQQFPDLHSELNLSSLELGDSALYFCASSVVAGGPGELFFGEGSRLTVL.

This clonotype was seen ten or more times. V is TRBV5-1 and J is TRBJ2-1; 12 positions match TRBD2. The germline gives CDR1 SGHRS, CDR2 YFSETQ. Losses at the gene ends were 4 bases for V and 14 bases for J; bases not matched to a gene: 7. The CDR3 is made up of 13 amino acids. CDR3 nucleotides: TGCGCCAGCAGCGCCGGACTAGCGGGATCAGAGTTCTTC. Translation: CASSAGLAGSEFF.

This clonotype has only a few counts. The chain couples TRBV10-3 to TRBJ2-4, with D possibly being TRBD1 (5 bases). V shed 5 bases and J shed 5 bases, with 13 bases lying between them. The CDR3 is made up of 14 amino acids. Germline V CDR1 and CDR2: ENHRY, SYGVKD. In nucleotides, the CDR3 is TGTGCCATCAGTCAGGCAGGGTGGGAAAACATTCAGTACTTC. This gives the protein CAISQAGWENIQYF.

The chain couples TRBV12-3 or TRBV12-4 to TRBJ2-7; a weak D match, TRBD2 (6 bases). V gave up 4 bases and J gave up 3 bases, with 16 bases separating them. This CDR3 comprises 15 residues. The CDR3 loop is CASSYRRDGYYEQYF. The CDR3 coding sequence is TGTGCCAGCAGTTACCGGAGGGACGGATACTACGAGCAGTACTTC.

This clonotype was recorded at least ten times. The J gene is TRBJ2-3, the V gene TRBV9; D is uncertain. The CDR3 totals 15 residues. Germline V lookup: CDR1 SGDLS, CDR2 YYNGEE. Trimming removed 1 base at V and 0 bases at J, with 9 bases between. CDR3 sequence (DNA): TGTGCCAGCAGCGTACACGACCCTAGCACAGATACGCAGTATTTT. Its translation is CASSVHDPSTDTQYF. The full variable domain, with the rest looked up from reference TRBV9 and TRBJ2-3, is DSGVTQTPKHLITATGQRVTLRCSPRSGDLSVYWYQQSLDQGLQFLIQYYNGEERAKGNILERFSAQQFPDLHSELNLSSLELGDSALYFCASSVHDPSTDTQYFGPGTRLTVL.

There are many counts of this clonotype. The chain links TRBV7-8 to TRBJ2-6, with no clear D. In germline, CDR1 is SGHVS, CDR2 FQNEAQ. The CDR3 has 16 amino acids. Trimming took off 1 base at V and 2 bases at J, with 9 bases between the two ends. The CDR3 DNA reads TGTGCCAGCAGCTTAGTATTTAGGGCTGGGGCCAACGTCCTGACTTTC. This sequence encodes CASSLVFRAGANVLTF.

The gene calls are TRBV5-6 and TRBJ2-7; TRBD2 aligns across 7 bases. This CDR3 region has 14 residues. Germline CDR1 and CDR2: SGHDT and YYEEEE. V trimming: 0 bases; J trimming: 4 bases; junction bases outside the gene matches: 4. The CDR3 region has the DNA TGTGCCAGCAGCTTGGCCCGGGGACTATACGAGCAGTACTTC. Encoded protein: CASSLARGLYEQYF.

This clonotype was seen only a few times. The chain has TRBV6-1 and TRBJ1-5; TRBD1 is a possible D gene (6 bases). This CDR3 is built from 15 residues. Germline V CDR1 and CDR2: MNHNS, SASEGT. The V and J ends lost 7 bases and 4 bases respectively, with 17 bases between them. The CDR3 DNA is TGTGCCAGCACCCAAAGGACAGAAGATAATCAGCCCCAGCATTTT. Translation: CASTQRTEDNQPQHF.

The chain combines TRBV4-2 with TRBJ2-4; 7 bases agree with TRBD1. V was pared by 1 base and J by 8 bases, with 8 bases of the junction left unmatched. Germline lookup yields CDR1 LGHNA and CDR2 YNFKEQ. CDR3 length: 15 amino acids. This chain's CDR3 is CASSQVDREMDIQYF. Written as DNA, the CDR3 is TGTGCCAGCAGCCAAGTTGACAGGGAGATGGACATTCAGTACTTC.

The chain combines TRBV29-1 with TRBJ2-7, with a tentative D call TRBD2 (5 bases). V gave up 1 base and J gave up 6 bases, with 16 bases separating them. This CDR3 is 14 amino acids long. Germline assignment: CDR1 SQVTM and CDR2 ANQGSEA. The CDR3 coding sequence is TGCAGCGTTGAAGTTGTTGAGGGAATGGGCGAGCAGTACTTC. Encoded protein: CSVEVVEGMGEQYF.